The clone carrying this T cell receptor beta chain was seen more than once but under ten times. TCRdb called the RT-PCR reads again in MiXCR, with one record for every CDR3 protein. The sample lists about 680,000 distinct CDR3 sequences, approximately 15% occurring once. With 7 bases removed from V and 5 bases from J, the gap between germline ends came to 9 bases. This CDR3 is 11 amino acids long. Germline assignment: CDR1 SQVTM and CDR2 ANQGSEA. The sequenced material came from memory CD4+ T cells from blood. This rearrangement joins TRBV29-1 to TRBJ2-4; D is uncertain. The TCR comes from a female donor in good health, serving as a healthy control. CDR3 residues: CSAGTQNIQYF. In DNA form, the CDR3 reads TGCAGCGCCGGAACTCAAAACATTCAGTACTTC.